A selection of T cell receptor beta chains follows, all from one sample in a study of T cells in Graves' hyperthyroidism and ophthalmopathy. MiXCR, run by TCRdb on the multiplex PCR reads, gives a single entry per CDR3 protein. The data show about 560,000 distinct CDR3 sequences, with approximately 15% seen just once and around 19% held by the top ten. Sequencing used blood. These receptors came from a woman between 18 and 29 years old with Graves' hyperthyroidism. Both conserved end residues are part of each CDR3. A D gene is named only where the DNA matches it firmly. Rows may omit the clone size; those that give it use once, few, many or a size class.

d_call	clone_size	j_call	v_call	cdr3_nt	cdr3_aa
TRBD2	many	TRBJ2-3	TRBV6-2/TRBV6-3	TGTGCCAGCAGCCTACTACGACTAGCGGCTTTCACAGATACGCAGTATTTT	CASSLLRLAAFTDTQYF
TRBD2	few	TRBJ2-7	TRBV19	TGTGCCAGTAGTATCTGGACTAGCGACTCCTACGAGCAGTACTTC	CASSIWTSDSYEQYF
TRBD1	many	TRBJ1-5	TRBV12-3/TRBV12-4	TGTGCCAGCAGTCCGGGGACAGGGGACGTTCAGCCCCAGCATTTT	CASSPGTGDVQPQHF
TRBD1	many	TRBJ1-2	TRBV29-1	TGCAGCGTCCAGGGGGCGGACTTACTTGGCTACACCTTC	CSVQGADLLGYTF
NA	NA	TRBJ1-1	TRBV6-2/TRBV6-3	TGTGCCAGCAGTTATTCGGGCATAGCACCCACTGAAGCTTTCTTT	CASSYSGIAPTEAFF
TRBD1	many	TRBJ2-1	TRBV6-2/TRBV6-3	TGTGCCAGCAGTTACTCCGTTCACAGGGGATTGAATGAGCAGTTCTTC	CASSYSVHRGLNEQFF
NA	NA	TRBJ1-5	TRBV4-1	TGCGCCAGCAGCCAAGCTGGCCAGCCCCAGCATTTT	CASSQAGQPQHF
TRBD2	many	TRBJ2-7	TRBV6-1	TGTGCCAGCAGAGCGGGGGGGCGATATTACGAGCAGTACTTC	CASRAGGRYYEQYF
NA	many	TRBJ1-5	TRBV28	TGTGCCAGCAGTTCTCCCGTCCGGCGGTCAAATCAGCCCCAGCATTTT	CASSSPVRRSNQPQHF
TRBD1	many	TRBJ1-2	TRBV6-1	TGTGCCAGCAGGATCTCCCTGACAGGGGGCTATGGCTACACCTTC	CASRISLTGGYGYTF
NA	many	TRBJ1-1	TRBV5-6	TGTGCCAGCAGCTTCAAACCTCAAGAAGCTTTCTTT	CASSFKPQEAFF
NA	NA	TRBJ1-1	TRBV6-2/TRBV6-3	TGTGCCAGCGCCGATGGAGGACGGAACACTGAAGCTTTCTTT	CASADGGRNTEAFF
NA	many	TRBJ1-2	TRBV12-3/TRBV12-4	TGTGCCAGCAGTCGTTCCGGGGATAACTATGGCTACACCTTC	CASSRSGDNYGYTF
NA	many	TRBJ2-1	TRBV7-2	TGTGCCAGCAGCTTTGGGCTAGCTAGTGAGCAGTTCTTC	CASSFGLASEQFF
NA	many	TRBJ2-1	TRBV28	TGTGCCAGCAGTGAAGGTCTCAGGGGGCTGCTAGCGGGACACAATGAGCAGTTCTTC	CASSEGLRGLLAGHNEQFF
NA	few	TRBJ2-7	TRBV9	TGTGCCAGCAGCGAGGGACCTGGGGGGAATTCCTACGAGCAGTACTTC	CASSEGPGGNSYEQYF
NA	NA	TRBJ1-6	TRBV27	TGTGCCAGCAGTGGGACACCTGGGGCACTAAATTCACCCCTCCACTTT	CASSGTPGALNSPLHF
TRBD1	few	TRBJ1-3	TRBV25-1	TGTGCCAGCAGTCCCCGACCGTTCCGGGACAGGGGTTCCGGAAACACCATATATTTT	CASSPRPFRDRGSGNTIYF
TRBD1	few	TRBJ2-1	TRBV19	TGTGCCAGTAGTATATATGGGACAGGGAGGAATGAGCAGTTCTTC	CASSIYGTGRNEQFF
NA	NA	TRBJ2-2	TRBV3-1	TGTGCCAGCAGTCAACTTGGACAATCCACCGGGGAGCCGTTTTTT	CASSQLGQSTGEPFF
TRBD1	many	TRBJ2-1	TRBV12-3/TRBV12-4	TGTGCCAGCAGGGTCCCCGGTAGGGGGCGTGAGCAGTTCTTC	CASRVPGRGREQFF
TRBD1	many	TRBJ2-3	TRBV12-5	TGTGCTAGTGCCAAGGGACAGGGGGCAGATACGCAGTATTTT	CASAKGQGADTQYF
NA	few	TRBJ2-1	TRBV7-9	TGTGCCAGCAGCGTAAGGGAACTTTACAATGAGCAGTTCTTC	CASSVRELYNEQFF
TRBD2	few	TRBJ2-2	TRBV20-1	TGCAGTGCTAGGAATCTAGCGGGAGTAGACGGGGAGCTGTTTTTT	CSARNLAGVDGELFF
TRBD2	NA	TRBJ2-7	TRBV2	TGTGCCAGCAGTGGGACTAGCGTCTACGAGCAGTACTTC	CASSGTSVYEQYF
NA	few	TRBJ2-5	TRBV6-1	TGTGCCAGCAGTTCCGCCGGGGTTGGGTTGGAGACCCAGTACTTC	CASSSAGVGLETQYF
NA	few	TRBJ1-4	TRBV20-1	TGCAGTGCCTTTAATCCGGGACACAGGAATGAAAAACTGTTTTTT	CSAFNPGHRNEKLFF
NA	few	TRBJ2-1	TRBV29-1	TGCAGCGTTGAAGGGATCAATGAGCAGTTCTTC	CSVEGINEQFF
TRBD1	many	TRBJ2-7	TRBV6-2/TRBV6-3	TGTGCCAGCAGAACCGGGACAGGGGGCTACGAGCAGTACTTC	CASRTGTGGYEQYF
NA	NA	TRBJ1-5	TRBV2	TGTGCCACCAGGATCAAAAAGACAGGTTTAGAGAACCATTTT	CATRIKKTGLENHF
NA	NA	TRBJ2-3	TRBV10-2	TGCGCCAGCAGCAGGGCTCCAGATACGCAGTATTTT	CASSRAPDTQYF
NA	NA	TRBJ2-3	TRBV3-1	TGTGCCAGCAGCCTTAGGACGGACCAGGATACGCAGTATTTT	CASSLRTDQDTQYF
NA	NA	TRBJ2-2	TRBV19	TGTGCCAGTAGTATAATCACCGGGGAGCTGTTTTTT	CASSIITGELFF
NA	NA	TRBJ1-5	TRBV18	TGTGCCAGCACCTCGGGACCGGAGATTCAGCCCCAGCATTTT	CASTSGPEIQPQHF
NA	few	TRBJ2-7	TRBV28	TGTGCCAGCAGCCACCGATCCTACGAGCAGTACTTC	CASSHRSYEQYF
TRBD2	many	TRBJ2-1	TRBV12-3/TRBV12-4	TGTGCCAGCAGTTTAGTTAGCGGGGAGAATGAGCAGTTCTTC	CASSLVSGENEQFF
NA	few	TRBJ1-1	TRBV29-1	TGCAGCGTTGGCGCCGGACAACGGCGTGAAGCTTTCTTT	CSVGAGQRREAFF
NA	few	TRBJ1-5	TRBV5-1	TGCGCCAGCAGCTTGACAGGGAAGGGTAGTTGCAATCAGCCCCAGCATTTT	CASSLTGKGSCNQPQHF
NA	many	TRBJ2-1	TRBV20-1	TGCAGTGCTAGAAAGTTCTCGGGGCATGGCTTGGGTGAGCAGTTCTTC	CSARKFSGHGLGEQFF
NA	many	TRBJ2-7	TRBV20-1	TGCAGTGCTAGAGAGGACGGTTCCTACGAGCAGTACTTC	CSAREDGSYEQYF
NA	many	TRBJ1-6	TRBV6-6	TGTGCCAGCAGTTACGGGCGGCAGGGTTCACCCCTCCACTTT	CASSYGRQGSPLHF
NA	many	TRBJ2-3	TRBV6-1	TGTGCCAGCAGTGAAGCGCCGGGACCCCAAGGAGATACGCAGTATTTT	CASSEAPGPQGDTQYF
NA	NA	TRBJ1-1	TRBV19	TGTGCCAGTAGTCACAGGGCGAACACTGAAGCTTTCTTT	CASSHRANTEAFF
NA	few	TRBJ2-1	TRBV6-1	TGTGCCAGCAGCCTGACTAGGATTGAGGGCAATGAGCAGTTCTTC	CASSLTRIEGNEQFF
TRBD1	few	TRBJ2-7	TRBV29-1	TGCAGCGTTACAGGGGACGCCTACGAGCAGTACTTC	CSVTGDAYEQYF
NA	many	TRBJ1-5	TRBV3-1	TGTGCCAGCAGCCAGGGCCGACAGCCCCAGCATTTT	CASSQGRQPQHF
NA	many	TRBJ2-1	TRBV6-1	TGTGCCAGCAGTGTGGGGGGGCAATCCTACAATGAGCAGTTCTTC	CASSVGGQSYNEQFF
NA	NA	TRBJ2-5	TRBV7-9	TGTGCCAGCAGCTTTGACGGAGAGACCCAGTACTTC	CASSFDGETQYF